The T cell receptor (beta chain) under discussion was sequenced for a study of blood T cell repertoires in COVID-19. Sequencing used immunoSEQ multiplex PCR; TCRdb keeps in-frame clones, though not all of them. The sample lists about 320,000 clones; 86% were seen once. The V and J ends lost 1 base and 4 bases, in that order; junction bases with no gene match: 5. CDR3 length: 15 amino acids. CDR1 is SEHNR and CDR2 is FQNEAQ in the germline V gene (reference sequence). The TCR comes from a woman between 45 and 60 years old with acute or convalescent COVID-19. Source material: peripheral blood. The chain employs TRBV7-9 and TRBJ2-7, with 9 positions matching TRBD1. CDR3 nucleotide sequence: TGTGCCAGCAGCTTAGGGACAGGGGAAGAGTACGAGCAGTACTTC. It yields the protein CASSLGTGEEYEQYF.